This TCR beta chain was obtained from a study of technical replicates of blood from several donors (dated 2017 in TCRdb). In the germline V gene (reference sequence), CDR1 corresponds to SSHAT and CDR2 to FNYEAQ. Measured from the cysteine to the phenylalanine, the CDR3 is 13 residues long. Just the 39-base CDR3 DNA is kept, in frame starting at base 1. V was cut back by 4 bases and J by 5 bases, leaving a gap of 11 bases between them. As to this clone: This clone's antigen is unknown. Nothing much larger sits one base from this clone, and base qualities are not available.

The library came from the immunoSEQ multiplex PCR assay. Here the immuneACCESS table is served through TCRdb, limited to in-frame sequences with V and J called. Missing clones are a known gap in these copies; in checked studies unresolved V genes cover under half, and the rest lacks a known reason. In this sample the table shows around 65,000 clones, approximately 84% of which occur a single time. The ten biggest clones cover approximately 5.4% of the sample. This clonotype originated in a human donor in good health. Some clones in this sample may be carry-over from other donors' samples. In this chain, TRBV7-7 is recombined with TRBJ2-5; D gene: possibly TRBD1, on 6 matching bases. The sample comprised PBMCs. The CDR3 in this case is CASSSRRGETQYF. The DNA is TGTGCCAGCAGCTCTAGAAGGGGGGAGACCCAGTACTTC.